Listed below are T cell receptor beta chains from one sample, sequenced in a study of identical twins. One entry per CDR3 protein results from TCRdb running MiXCR on the 5' RACE reads. The sample holds some 240,000 distinct CDR3 sequences, 10% to 13% seen once. Input material: memory T cells sorted from blood. The receptor source for this set is a man aged 45-65 years in good health. Each CDR3 is given with its conserved first and last residue. D genes are given only for firm matches. Not all rows give a size; the values are once, few, many and, for expanded clones, a class.

clone size	CDR3 length	J gene	V gene	D gene	CDR3 protein	CDR3 DNA
-	16	TRBJ2-2	TRBV6-1	TRBD2	CASTPAGGRDTGELFF	TGTGCCAGCACCCCCGCGGGAGGGAGAGACACCGGGGAGCTGTTTTTT
few	13	TRBJ2-2	TRBV6-1	-	CASKGGNTGELFF	TGTGCCAGCAAGGGGGGGAACACCGGGGAGCTGTTTTTT
many	15	TRBJ2-7	TRBV7-2	-	CASSLGYNYQYEQYF	TGTGCCAGCAGCTTAGGGTACAACTACCAGTACGAGCAGTACTTC
few	14	TRBJ1-1	TRBV16	-	CASSQQGSYTEAFF	TGTGCCAGCAGCCAACAGGGATCTTACACTGAAGCTTTCTTT
many	19	TRBJ1-5	TRBV6-1	-	CASSPRTLARPDSNQPQHF	TGTGCCAGCAGTCCACGGACTCTCGCCAGGCCGGATAGCAATCAGCCCCAGCATTTT
many	14	TRBJ2-6	TRBV29-1	-	CSVETYSGANVLTF	TGCAGCGTTGAAACTTACTCTGGGGCCAACGTCCTGACTTTC
few	16	TRBJ2-5	TRBV7-8	TRBD2	CASSLASGSSRETQYF	TGTGCCAGCAGCCTGGCTAGCGGGAGCTCCCGAGAGACCCAGTACTTC
-	15	TRBJ2-3	TRBV6-1	-	CASSQNGLLTDTQYF	TGTGCCAGCAGTCAGAACGGACTCCTCACAGATACGCAGTATTTT
many	13	TRBJ2-3	TRBV20-1	TRBD2	CSARDGSGGTQYF	TGCAGTGCTAGAGATGGGAGCGGGGGTACGCAGTATTTT
few	18	TRBJ2-6	TRBV6-5	-	CASSYRATRRSGANVLTF	TGTGCCAGCAGTTACAGGGCTACTCGCCGCTCTGGGGCCAACGTCCTGACTTTC